A selection of T cell receptor beta chains follows, all from one sample in a study of T cell responses to AZD1222 COVID-19 vaccine. The method was immunoSEQ multiplex PCR; TCRdb's version includes in-frame clones alone and lacks a portion of them. This sample has some 120,000 clones, with nearly 90% found just once. This specimen consisted of peripheral blood, obtained 28 days after the second AZD1222 dose. The receptor source for this set is an adult who received the AZD1222 COVID-19 vaccine. The CDR3 runs from the conserved cysteine through the conserved F or W. D genes are given only for firm matches. Only part of the rows carry a size: once, few, many, or a class if the clone is expanded.

abundance: -; v_gene: TRBV6-5; d_gene: TRBD2; j_gene: TRBJ2-2; CDR3nt: TGTGCCAGCGGGAGGGTTACGAACACCGGGGAGCTGTTTTTT; CDR3aa: CASGRVTNTGELFF
abundance: -; v_gene: TRBV14; d_gene: -; j_gene: TRBJ2-3; CDR3nt: TGTGCCAGCAGCCAAGATCGACCAGGGAAACGACCTGACACAGATACGCAGTATTTT; CDR3aa: CASSQDRPGKRPDTDTQYF
abundance: -; v_gene: TRBV11-3; d_gene: TRBD2; j_gene: TRBJ2-1; CDR3nt: TGTGCCAGCAGCTTAACTCCTTCTAGCGGATCCTACAATGAGCAGTTCTTC; CDR3aa: CASSLTPSSGSYNEQFF
abundance: -; v_gene: TRBV18; d_gene: -; j_gene: TRBJ2-3; CDR3nt: TGTGCCAGCTCACAGGGAAAGGATACGCAGTATTTT; CDR3aa: CASSQGKDTQYF
abundance: once; v_gene: TRBV7-6; d_gene: -; j_gene: TRBJ1-3; CDR3nt: TGTGCCAGCAGCTTAGCTTACGATCCTGACTCTGGAAACACCATATATTTT; CDR3aa: CASSLAYDPDSGNTIYF
abundance: -; v_gene: TRBV19; d_gene: TRBD1; j_gene: TRBJ1-5; CDR3nt: TGTGCCAGTAGTCGCGTGGGACAGAATAATCAGCCCCAGCATTTT; CDR3aa: CASSRVGQNNQPQHF
abundance: -; v_gene: TRBV7-9; d_gene: -; j_gene: TRBJ2-7; CDR3nt: TGTGCCAGCAGCGGGCAGATCGACGAGCAGTACTTC; CDR3aa: CASSGQIDEQYF
abundance: -; v_gene: TRBV2; d_gene: -; j_gene: TRBJ2-4; CDR3nt: TGTGCCAGCAAGCATCAGGGGTTGGAAAACATTCAGTACTTC; CDR3aa: CASKHQGLENIQYF
abundance: -; v_gene: TRBV29-1; d_gene: TRBD2; j_gene: TRBJ2-7; CDR3nt: TGCAGCGTCCTACCTATGGGACTAGCGGGAGGAGAAATGTTGTTGCCCTACGAGCAGTACTTC; CDR3aa: CSVLPMGLAGGEMLLPYEQYF
abundance: -; v_gene: TRBV27; d_gene: TRBD2; j_gene: TRBJ2-3; CDR3nt: TGTGCCAGCAGTCCCGGGACTAGTTATACGCAGTATTTT; CDR3aa: CASSPGTSYTQYF
abundance: -; v_gene: TRBV10-3; d_gene: TRBD1; j_gene: TRBJ1-5; CDR3nt: TGTGCCTCCGCGGACAGGCCGGATCAGCCCCAGCATTTT; CDR3aa: CASADRPDQPQHF
abundance: -; v_gene: TRBV5-1; d_gene: TRBD1; j_gene: TRBJ1-6; CDR3nt: TGCGCCAGCAGCCCCGAGGGACAGGCGATTAATTCACCCCTCCACTTT; CDR3aa: CASSPEGQAINSPLHF
abundance: -; v_gene: TRBV3-1/TRBV3-2; d_gene: -; j_gene: TRBJ2-6; CDR3nt: TGTGCCAGCAGCCAAGGATCTGGGGCCAACGTCCTGACTTTC; CDR3aa: CASSQGSGANVLTF
abundance: -; v_gene: TRBV19; d_gene: -; j_gene: TRBJ1-1; CDR3nt: TGTGCCAGTACCCCCGGGACCCCTGCCGTCGGGACTGAAGCTTTCTTT; CDR3aa: CASTPGTPAVGTEAFF
abundance: -; v_gene: TRBV5-1; d_gene: -; j_gene: TRBJ1-3; CDR3nt: TGCGCCAGCAAGGGGGGGAACTCTGGAAACACCATATATTTT; CDR3aa: CASKGGNSGNTIYF
abundance: -; v_gene: TRBV19; d_gene: -; j_gene: TRBJ1-1; CDR3nt: TGTGCCAGTAGTCTCTCAACAGCGAACACTGAAGCTTTCTTT; CDR3aa: CASSLSTANTEAFF
abundance: few; v_gene: TRBV27; d_gene: TRBD1; j_gene: TRBJ2-7; CDR3nt: TGTGCCAGTCCAGGGGGCCCAACGCCCCACGAGCAGTACTTC; CDR3aa: CASPGGPTPHEQYF
abundance: -; v_gene: TRBV20-1; d_gene: -; j_gene: TRBJ1-4; CDR3nt: TGCAGTGCTCCCACCTCCGAGAAACTGTTTTTT; CDR3aa: CSAPTSEKLFF
abundance: -; v_gene: TRBV4-1; d_gene: -; j_gene: TRBJ2-2; CDR3nt: TGCGCCAGCAGCCAAGGGGGCCTAGCCACCGGGGAGCTGTTTTTT; CDR3aa: CASSQGGLATGELFF
abundance: -; v_gene: TRBV12-3/TRBV12-4; d_gene: -; j_gene: TRBJ1-6; CDR3nt: TGTGCCAGCAGTTACAGGGATAATTCACCCCTCCACTTT; CDR3aa: CASSYRDNSPLHF
abundance: -; v_gene: TRBV27; d_gene: -; j_gene: TRBJ2-7; CDR3nt: TGTGCCAGCAGTTCAAGGGGGGGGACCTACGAGCAGTACTTC; CDR3aa: CASSSRGGTYEQYF
abundance: -; v_gene: TRBV11-2; d_gene: -; j_gene: TRBJ1-2; CDR3nt: TGTGCCAGCAGCCACAGGGTCCAGAGGGGCTACACCTTC; CDR3aa: CASSHRVQRGYTF